The next 4 T cell receptor beta chains were all read from a single sample in a study of OX40 agonist ivuxolimab in advanced cancers. Assay: immunoSEQ multiplex PCR; the TCRdb copy retains only in-frame clones and omits some. The table records approximately 56,000 clones, over 75% of them present only once. The input for sequencing was CD4+ or CD8+ T cells sorted from blood, taken in a trial of the OX40 agonist ivuxolimab. The receptors were sampled from an adult with an advanced solid tumor such as melanoma, head and neck, liver or kidney cancer.

The V call is TRBV28, the J call TRBJ2-3; D is unresolved. The CDR3 totals 12 residues. Trimming removed 3 bases at V and 4 bases at J, with 5 bases between. Per the germline V gene, CDR1 is MDHEN and CDR2 is SYDVKM. The CDR3 region is CASSFGPDTQYF. The CDR3, as DNA: TGTGCCAGCAGTTTTGGCCCAGATACGCAGTATTTT.

This clone was counted between two and nine times. V usage is TRBV9 and J usage is TRBJ1-5; D gene uncertain. V was trimmed by 2 bases and J by 3 bases, leaving 6 bases between them. CDR1 is SGDLS, CDR2 YYNGEE, per germline. The CDR3 contains 13 residues. CDR3 coding DNA: TGTGCCAGCAGCGTCGGGTTCAATCAGCCCCAGCATTTT. Protein sequence: CASSVGFNQPQHF.

The rearrangement links TRBV29-1 to TRBJ2-7, with a possible D match to TRBD2 (5 bases). CDR1 and CDR2 from the germline V gene are SQVTM and ANQGSEA. The length of the CDR3 is 14 residues. V was shortened by 0 bases and J by 0 bases, with 9 bases between the two germline ends. CDR3 sequence: CSVEELGSSYEQYF. DNA of the CDR3: TGCAGCGTTGAAGAGTTAGGGAGCTCCTACGAGCAGTACTTC.

The J gene is TRBJ2-1, the V gene TRBV19; tentative D call: TRBD2 (7 bases). CDR1 LNHDA and CDR2 SQIVND come from the germline V gene (reference sequence). The CDR3 is 14 amino acids. Trimming took 7 bases from V and 2 from J, leaving 12 bases between them. CDR3 in DNA: TGTGCCAGTACCCGGGGGGCCGCCTACAATGAGCAGTTCTTC. Its protein is CASTRGAAYNEQFF. The full variable domain, rest sourced from reference TRBV19 and TRBJ2-1, is DGGITQSPKYLFRKEGQNVTLSCEQNLNHDAMYWYRQDPGQGLRLIYYSQIVNDFQKGDIAEGYSVSREKKESFPLTVTSAQKNPTAFYLCASTRGAAYNEQFFGPGTRLTVL.